These 5 T cell receptor beta chains came from one sample sequenced in a study of graft-versus-host responses after intestinal transplantation. Irradiated, violet-dye-labeled stimulators (roughly 200,000) were plated alongside roughly 200,000 CFSE-labeled responders. Assay: immunoSEQ multiplex PCR; the TCRdb copy retains only in-frame clones and omits some. The sample shows fewer than 15,000 clones, about 35% of them seen only once. Sequences were derived from alloreactive CD8+ T cells from a mixed lymphocyte reaction culture, sampled before intestinal transplant. Subset specified: CFSE-low proliferating T cells sorted from approximately 6-day pre-transplant mixed lymphocyte reaction (GvH or HvG direction). Receptors were obtained from a human patient who received an intestinal transplant.

This clone appeared a few times. This rearrangement joins TRBV30 to TRBJ2-2, with D uncertain. Germline CDR1 and CDR2: GTSNPN and SVGIG (reference sequence). This CDR3 spans 10 amino acids. V was clipped by 3 bases and J by 7 bases, with 3 bases between them. The CDR3 loop reads CAWSDGELFF. CDR3 sequence (DNA): TGTGCCTGGAGCGACGGGGAGCTGTTTTTT. Combining the CDR3 with reference TRBV30 and TRBJ2-2 gives the whole variable domain SQTIHQWPATLVQPVGSPLSLECTVEGTSNPNLYWYRQAAGRGLQLLFYSVGIGQISSEVPQNLSASRPQDRQFILSSKKLLLSDSGFYLCAWSDGELFFGEGSRLTVL.

The chain couples TRBV6-6 to TRBJ1-2; D gene ambiguous. The V and J ends lost 0 bases and 0 bases respectively, with 8 bases between them. CDR3 size: 15 residues. Germline V gene lookup returns CDR1 MNHNY and CDR2 SVGAGI (reference sequence). The CDR3 here is CASSYSANPNYGYTF. The CDR3 region has the DNA TGTGCCAGCAGTTACTCAGCTAATCCTAACTATGGCTACACCTTC.

This clone was observed a few times. V gene TRBV7-2 combines with J gene TRBJ1-1; D uncertain. The CDR3 is 13 residues long. V shed 4 bases and J shed 2 bases, with 8 bases lying between them. Germline V gives CDR1 SGHTA, CDR2 FQGNSA. The CDR3 protein is CASSSNSNTEAFF. In nucleotides, the CDR3 is TGTGCCAGCAGCTCAAACAGTAACACTGAAGCTTTCTTT.

This clone rates as medium-sized. V usage is TRBV5-5 and J usage is TRBJ1-2, with D perhaps TRBD1 (5 bases). Per the germline V gene, CDR1 is SGHKS and CDR2 is YYEKEE (reference sequence). The CDR3 runs to 14 residues. The V gene lost 2 bases and the J gene lost 8 bases, with 16 bases spanning the gap. The DNA for the CDR3 is TGTGCCAGCAGCTTTGGTTGGGGGGTCGCGGGCTACACCTTC. As protein: CASSFGWGVAGYTF.

The V call is TRBV6-6, the J call TRBJ1-2; D may be TRBD1 (6 bases). V shed 0 bases and J shed 4 bases, with 12 bases lying between them. Germline V gene sequence: CDR1 MNHNY, CDR2 SVGAGI (reference sequence). The CDR3 loop spans 15 amino acids. CDR3 region: CASSYSDRVGYGYTF. The CDR3 coding sequence is TGTGCCAGCAGTTACTCGGACAGAGTGGGCTATGGCTACACCTTC.